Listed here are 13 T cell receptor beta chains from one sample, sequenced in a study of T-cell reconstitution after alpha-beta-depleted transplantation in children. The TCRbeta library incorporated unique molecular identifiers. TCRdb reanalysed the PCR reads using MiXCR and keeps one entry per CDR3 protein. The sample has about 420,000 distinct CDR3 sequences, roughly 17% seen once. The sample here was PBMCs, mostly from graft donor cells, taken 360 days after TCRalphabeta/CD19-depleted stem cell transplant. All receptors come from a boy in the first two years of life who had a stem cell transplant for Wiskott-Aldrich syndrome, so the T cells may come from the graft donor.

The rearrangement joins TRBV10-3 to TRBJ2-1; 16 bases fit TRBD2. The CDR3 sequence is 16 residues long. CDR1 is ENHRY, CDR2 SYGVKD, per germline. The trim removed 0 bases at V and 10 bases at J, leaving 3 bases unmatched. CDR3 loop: CAISESTGLAGGEQFF. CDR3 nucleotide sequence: TGTGCCATCAGTGAGTCGACGGGACTAGCGGGAGGGGAGCAGTTCTTC.

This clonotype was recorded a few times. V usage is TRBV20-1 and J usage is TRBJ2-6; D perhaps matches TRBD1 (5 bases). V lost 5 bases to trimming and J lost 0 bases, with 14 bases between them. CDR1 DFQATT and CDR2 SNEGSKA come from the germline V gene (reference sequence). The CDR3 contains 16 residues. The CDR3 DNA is TGCAGTGCTGGTACAGGAACCATCTCTGGGGCCAACGTCCTGACTTTC. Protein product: CSAGTGTISGANVLTF.

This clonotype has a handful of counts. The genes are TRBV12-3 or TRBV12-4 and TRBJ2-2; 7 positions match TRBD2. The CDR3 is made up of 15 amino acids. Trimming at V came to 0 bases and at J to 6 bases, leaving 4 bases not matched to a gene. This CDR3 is CASSLAAGLAGELFF. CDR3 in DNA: TGTGCCAGCAGTTTAGCGGCCGGACTAGCCGGGGAGCTGTTTTTT.

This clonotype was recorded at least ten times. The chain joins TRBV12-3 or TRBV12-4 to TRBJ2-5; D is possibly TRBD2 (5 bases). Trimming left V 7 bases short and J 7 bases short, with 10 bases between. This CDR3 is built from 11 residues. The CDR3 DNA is TGTGCCAGCACCAAAGGAGGGACCCAGTACTTC. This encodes CASTKGGTQYF.

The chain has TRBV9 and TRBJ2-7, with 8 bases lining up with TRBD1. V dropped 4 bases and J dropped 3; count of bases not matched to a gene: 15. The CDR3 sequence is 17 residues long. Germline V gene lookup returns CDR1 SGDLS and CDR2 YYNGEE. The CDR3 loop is CASSFGTGPNLSYEQYF. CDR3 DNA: TGTGCCAGCAGCTTTGGGACAGGACCCAATCTAAGCTACGAGCAGTACTTC.

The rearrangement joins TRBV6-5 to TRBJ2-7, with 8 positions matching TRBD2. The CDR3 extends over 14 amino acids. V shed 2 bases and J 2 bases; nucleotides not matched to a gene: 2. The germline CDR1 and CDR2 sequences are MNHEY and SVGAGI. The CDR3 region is CASSYGAGAYEQYF. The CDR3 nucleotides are TGTGCCAGCAGTTACGGAGCGGGAGCCTACGAGCAGTACTTC.

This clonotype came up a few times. CDR3 bases: TGCGCCAGCAGCCAAGATGCGCGGGGGGCTTACACAGATACGCAGTATTTT. This translates into CASSQDARGAYTDTQYF. This rearrangement joins TRBV4-1 to TRBJ2-3; 8 bases fit TRBD2. V lost 0 bases and J lost 2; bases outside the gene matches: 7. CDR1 is MGHRA and CDR2 is YSYEKL in the germline V gene. The CDR3 extends over 17 amino acids.

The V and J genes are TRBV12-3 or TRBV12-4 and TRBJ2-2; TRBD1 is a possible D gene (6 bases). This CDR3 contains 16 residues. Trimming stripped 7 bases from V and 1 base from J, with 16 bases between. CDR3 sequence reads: CASNPTGSGNTGELFF. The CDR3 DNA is TGTGCCAGCAACCCCACAGGGTCGGGGAACACCGGGGAGCTGTTTTTT.

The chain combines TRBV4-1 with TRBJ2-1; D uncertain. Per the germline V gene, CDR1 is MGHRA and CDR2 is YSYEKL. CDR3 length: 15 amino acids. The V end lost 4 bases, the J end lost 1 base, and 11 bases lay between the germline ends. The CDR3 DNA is TGCGCCAGCAGCCCTCGCTTCCGGTCCTACAATGAGCAGTTCTTC. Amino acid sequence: CASSPRFRSYNEQFF.

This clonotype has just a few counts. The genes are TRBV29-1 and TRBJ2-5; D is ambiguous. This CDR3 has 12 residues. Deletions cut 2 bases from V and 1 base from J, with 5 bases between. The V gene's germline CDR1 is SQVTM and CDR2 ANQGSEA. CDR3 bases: TGCAGCGTTGAACCCCGCCAAGAGACCCAGTACTTC. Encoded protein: CSVEPRQETQYF. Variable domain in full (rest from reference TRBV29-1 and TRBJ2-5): SAVISQKPSRDICQRGTSLTIQCQVDSQVTMMFWYRQQPGQSLTLIATANQGSEATYESGFVIDKFPISRPNLTFSTLTVSNMSPEDSSIYLCSVEPRQETQYFGPGTRLLVL.

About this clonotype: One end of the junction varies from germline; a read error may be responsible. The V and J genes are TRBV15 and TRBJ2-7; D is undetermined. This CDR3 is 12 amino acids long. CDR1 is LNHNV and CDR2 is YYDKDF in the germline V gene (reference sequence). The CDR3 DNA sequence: TGTGCCACCAGTAGAGAATCGGGTGCGCAGTACTTC. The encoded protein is CATSRESGAQYF.

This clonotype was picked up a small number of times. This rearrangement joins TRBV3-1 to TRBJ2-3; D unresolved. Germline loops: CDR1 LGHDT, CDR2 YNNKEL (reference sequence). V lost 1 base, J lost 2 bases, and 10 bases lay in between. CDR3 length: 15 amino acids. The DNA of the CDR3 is TGTGCCAGCAGCCAAGCCCCCACGGCCACAGATACGCAGTATTTT. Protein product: CASSQAPTATDTQYF.

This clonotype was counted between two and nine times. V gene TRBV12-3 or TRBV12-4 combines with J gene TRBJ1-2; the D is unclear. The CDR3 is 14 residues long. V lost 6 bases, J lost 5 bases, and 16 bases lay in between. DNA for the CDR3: TGTGCCAGCAGCCGCACCGGTTGGGGATATGGCTACACCTTC. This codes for CASSRTGWGYGYTF.